These 8 T cell receptor beta chains came from one sample sequenced in a study of shared clonotypes between healthy human individuals. TCRdb's copy holds only in-frame clones and misses some; the assay was immunoSEQ multiplex PCR. The sample gives hundreds of thousands of clones, 90% to 96% of which show up once; about 0.054% is in the top ten. Sequencing used naive CD4+ T cells sorted from blood. Subset noted: CD45RA+ positively selected. These receptor sequences come from a woman aged 25 to 39 in good health.

The chain combines TRBV27 with TRBJ2-5; weak D call: TRBD2 (5 bases). Germline loops: CDR1 MNHEY, CDR2 SMNVEV (reference sequence). CDR3 length equals 13 residues. Trimming took 1 base from V and 8 from J, leaving 11 bases between them. In nucleotides, the CDR3 is TGTGCCAGCAGTTTATACCGGGGATCTACCCAGTACTTC. Residues: CASSLYRGSTQYF.

The gene calls are TRBV16 and TRBJ1-2; D not resolved. This CDR3 comprises 12 residues. Deletions cut 0 bases from V and 3 bases from J, with 2 bases between. CDR1 is KGHSY and CDR2 is FQNENV in the germline V gene. The DNA for the CDR3 is TGTGCCAGCAGCCAATCCGACTATGGCTACACCTTC. This translates into CASSQSDYGYTF.

The chain couples TRBV4-2 to TRBJ2-1; the match to TRBD2 covers 8 bases. Germline values: CDR1 LGHNA, CDR2 YNFKEQ. The CDR3 sequence is 17 residues long. V dropped 0 bases and J dropped 4; count of bases not matched to a gene: 8. The CDR3: CASSQDRGAGAYNEQFF. In nucleotides, the CDR3 is TGTGCCAGCAGCCAAGATCGGGGAGCGGGGGCATACAATGAGCAGTTCTTC.

The chain carries TRBV19 and TRBJ2-7; unclear D gene. V was clipped by 1 base and J by 6 bases, with 19 bases between them. CDR3 length equals 16 residues. CDR1 and CDR2 (germline): LNHDA, SQIVND (reference sequence). For the CDR3, the DNA is TGTGCCAGTAGTATAGGGGTTCAACGCCGAGTGAGCGAGCAGTACTTC. It translates to CASSIGVQRRVSEQYF. The full variable domain, its missing parts supplied by reference TRBV19 and TRBJ2-7, is DGGITQSPKYLFRKEGQNVTLSCEQNLNHDAMYWYRQDPGQGLRLIYYSQIVNDFQKGDIAEGYSVSREKKESFPLTVTSAQKNPTAFYLCASSIGVQRRVSEQYFGPGTRLTVT.

The chain combines TRBV6-1 with TRBJ2-2; no definite D call. This CDR3 has 15 residues. The V end was cut by 7 bases, the J end by 0 bases, with 12 bases between. Germline-derived CDR1 and CDR2 are MNHNS and SASEGT. The DNA of the CDR3 is TGTGCCAGCACTAAGGCGAACGCGAACACCGGGGAGCTGTTTTTT. Encoded protein: CASTKANANTGELFF.

A single count supports this clone. V is TRBV6-6 and J is TRBJ2-1, with 7 bases aligning to TRBD2. The V segment lost 2 bases and the J segment 3 bases; nucleotides outside the gene matches: 4. This CDR3 region has 15 residues. Germline lookup yields CDR1 MNHNY and CDR2 SVGAGI (reference sequence). The CDR3 here is CASSYPGGSYNEQFF. The CDR3 region has the DNA TGTGCCAGCAGTTACCCCGGCGGGAGCTACAATGAGCAGTTCTTC.

V is TRBV11-2 and J is TRBJ2-7; TRBD2 matches 8 bases. The CDR3 spans 15 residues. V shed 6 bases, J shed 2 bases, and the junction held 9 bases outside the gene matches. From germline, CDR1 is SGHAT and CDR2 FQNNGV. In DNA, the CDR3 is TGTGCCAGCAGACGGGGGGGGCACTTCCCCTACGAGCAGTACTTC. This sequence encodes CASRRGGHFPYEQYF.

The chain has TRBV4-2 and TRBJ2-7, with 13 bases fitting TRBD2. In germline, CDR1 is LGHNA, CDR2 YNFKEQ. The CDR3 spans 15 residues. J lost 1 base, V lost 4 bases, and 1 base had no gene match. CDR3 DNA sequence: TGTGCCAGCAGCCGGACTAGCGGGAGTTCCTACGAGCAGTACTTC. It codes for CASSRTSGSSYEQYF.